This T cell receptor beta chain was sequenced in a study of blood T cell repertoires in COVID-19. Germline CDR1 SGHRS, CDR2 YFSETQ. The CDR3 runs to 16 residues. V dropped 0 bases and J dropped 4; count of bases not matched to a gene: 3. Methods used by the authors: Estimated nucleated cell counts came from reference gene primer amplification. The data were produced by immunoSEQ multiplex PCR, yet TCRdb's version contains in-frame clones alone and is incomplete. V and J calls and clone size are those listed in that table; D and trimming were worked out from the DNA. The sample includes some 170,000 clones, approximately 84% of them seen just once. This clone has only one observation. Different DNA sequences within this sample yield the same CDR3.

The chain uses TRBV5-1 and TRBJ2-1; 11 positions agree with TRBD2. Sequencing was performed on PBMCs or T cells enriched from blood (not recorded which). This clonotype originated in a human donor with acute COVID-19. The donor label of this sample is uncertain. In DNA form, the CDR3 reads TGCGCCAGCAGCTTGGTGGGGACTAGCGGATACAATGAGCAGTTCTTC. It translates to CASSLVGTSGYNEQFF.